This passage covers 27 T cell receptor beta chains from one sample sequenced in a study of a mutant IDH1 vaccine in newly diagnosed glioma. No cognate antigen is known for these TCRs. Sequencing used immunoSEQ multiplex PCR; TCRdb keeps in-frame clones, though not all of them. The repertoire holds about 56,000 clones, about 90% seen once, with about 1.5% in the top ten. The time point is: week 23, last vaccination. The study gave 300 ug of mutant IDH1 20-mer peptide per vaccine dose, with topical imiquimod. Sequencing used PBMCs, obtained from a glioma patient whose treatment included an IDH1 peptide vaccine. These receptors were taken from a man aged 35 to 55 with glioma.

The gene calls are TRBV5-6 and TRBJ1-2; 7 nucleotides match TRBD1. CDR1 is SGHDT, CDR2 YYEEEE, per germline. The CDR3 is 13 amino acids. With 3 bases clipped from V and 7 bases from J, the junction kept 6 bases outside the gene matches. Here the CDR3 DNA reads TGTGCCAGCAGCTCCGGGACAGTCTCTGGCTACACCTTC. This translates into CASSSGTVSGYTF.

This chain joins TRBV19 and TRBJ2-2; D gene unclear. The CDR3 totals 14 residues. Germline V CDR1 and CDR2: LNHDA, SQIVND (reference sequence). Trimming removed 7 bases from V and 0 bases from J, with 9 bases in between. The CDR3 is CASMDHSNTGELFF. In DNA form, the CDR3 reads TGTGCCAGTATGGACCACTCGAACACCGGGGAGCTGTTTTTT.

The chain is built from TRBV5-1 and TRBJ2-1; D is tentatively TRBD1 or TRBD2 (6 bases each). The germline V gene has CDR1 SGHRS and CDR2 YFSETQ. The CDR3 runs 14 residues. V lost 10 bases and J 9 bases, leaving 23 bases between the germline ends. The CDR3 sequence: CACKGGLLTAEQFF. CDR3 nucleotide sequence: TGCGCCTGCAAAGGGGGACTCCTCACGGCTGAGCAGTTCTTC. Complete variable domain (other parts from reference TRBV5-1 and TRBJ2-1): KAGVTQTPRYLIKTRGQQVTLSCSPISGHRSVSWYQQTPGQGLQFLFEYFSETQRNKGNFPGRFSGRQFSNSRSEMNVSTLELGDSALYLCACKGGLLTAEQFFGPGTRLTVL.

The V call is TRBV4-3, the J call TRBJ2-1; the match to TRBD1 covers 7 bases. Germline V gives CDR1 LGHNA, CDR2 YSLEER. CDR3 size: 14 residues. V gave up 8 bases and J gave up 4 bases; unmatched junction bases: 8. DNA for the CDR3: TGCGCCAGCCGCCCAGGGGGTGGTTACAATGAGCAGTTCTTC. Translation gives CASRPGGGYNEQFF.

The chain combines TRBV7-6 with TRBJ1-2, with D maybe TRBD1 (6 bases). Trimming pared 2 bases from V and 7 bases from J, leaving 11 bases between. From germline, CDR1 is SGHVS and CDR2 FNYEAQ. This CDR3 has 13 residues. This chain's CDR3 is CASSLLNRAGYTF. The CDR3 coding sequence is TGTGCCAGCAGCTTACTCAACAGGGCTGGCTACACCTTC.

The chain employs TRBV7-2 and TRBJ1-1, with D possibly being TRBD1 (5 bases). Germline-derived CDR1 and CDR2 are SGHTA and FQGNSA. Trimming cost V 4 bases and J 1 base, with 13 bases left between them. The CDR3 loop spans 15 amino acids. Here the CDR3 DNA reads TGTGCCAGCAGCTCCCGATTGAGGGGGAACACTGAAGCTTTCTTT. It encodes CASSSRLRGNTEAFF. The whole variable domain, filled in from reference TRBV7-2 and TRBJ1-1, reads GAGVSQSPSNKVTEKGKDVELRCDPISGHTALYWYRQSLGQGLEFLIYFQGNSAPDKSGLPSDRFSAERTGGSVSTLTIQRTQQEDSAVYLCASSSRLRGNTEAFFGQGTRLTVV.

The chain links TRBV27 to TRBJ1-2; D not resolved. Germline loops: CDR1 MNHEY, CDR2 SMNVEV (reference sequence). The length of the CDR3 is 13 residues. V lost 7 bases, J lost 6 bases, and 15 bases lay in between. This CDR3 is CASNAVGGNGYTF. The CDR3 DNA sequence: TGTGCCAGCAACGCCGTTGGAGGGAATGGCTACACCTTC.

The rearrangement links TRBV7-2 to TRBJ2-2; 7 nucleotides agree with TRBD1. With V trimmed by 5 bases and J by 3 bases, 6 bases remained unmatched. The CDR3 has 15 residues. Germline-derived CDR1 and CDR2 are SGHTA and FQGNSA. This chain's CDR3 is CASSRQDRDTGELFF. The CDR3 DNA is TGTGCCAGCAGCAGACAAGACAGGGACACCGGGGAGCTGTTTTTT.

This chain links TRBV4-1 with TRBJ2-7; TRBD2 is a possible D gene (6 bases). Trimming took 4 bases from V and 1 from J, leaving 11 bases between them. Germline assignment: CDR1 MGHRA and CDR2 YSYEKL. This CDR3 region has 14 residues. CDR3 sequence (DNA): TGCGCCAGCAGCCTTCACGGGAGTTCCTACGAGCAGTACTTC. Translation: CASSLHGSSYEQYF.

The chain combines TRBV6-6 with TRBJ2-7; D is tentatively TRBD1 or TRBD2 (5 bases each). CDR3 length: 15 amino acids. Germline V CDR1 and CDR2: MNHNY, SVGAGI (reference sequence). V dropped 4 bases and J dropped 0 bases, with 13 bases sitting between them. DNA for the CDR3: TGTGCCAGCAGTTCTCGGGACCGTACCTCCTACGAGCAGTACTTC. Translated, it gives CASSSRDRTSYEQYF.

This clone is medium-sized by share. The chain employs TRBV4-2 and TRBJ2-3; TRBD1 is a possible D gene (6 bases). The V end was cut by 0 bases, the J end by 1 base, with 11 bases between. This CDR3 has 16 amino acids. Germline V lookup: CDR1 LGHNA, CDR2 YNFKEQ. The CDR3 region is CASSQEGPGGTDTQYF. The CDR3 bases are TGTGCCAGCAGCCAAGAGGGTCCAGGGGGCACAGATACGCAGTATTTT.

V gene TRBV19 combines with J gene TRBJ2-1, with 10 bases fitting TRBD1. V lost 5 bases and J lost 4; bases outside the gene matches: 2. Germline values: CDR1 LNHDA, CDR2 SQIVND (reference sequence). This CDR3 comprises 14 residues. The CDR3 loop reads CASSDRGLYNEQFF. CDR3 in DNA: TGTGCCAGTAGTGACAGGGGGCTTTACAATGAGCAGTTCTTC.

The CDR3 nucleotides read TGTGCCAGCAGTGCTCGGGACTACGAGCAGTACTTC. Translation gives CASSARDYEQYF. J is TRBJ2-7 and V is TRBV6-1; weak D call: TRBD2 (5 bases). The CDR3 covers 12 residues. Germline CDR1 is MNHNS and CDR2 is SASEGT. Between the trimmed V and J ends, which lost 4 bases and 3 bases, there was a span of 7 bases.

The rearrangement joins TRBV6-1 to TRBJ1-3, with no clear D. CDR3 length: 10 residues. CDR1 is MNHNS and CDR2 is SASEGT in the germline V gene. V was cut by 8 bases and J by 7 bases, with 6 bases left in between. The CDR3 loop reads CASSRNTIYF. The DNA for the CDR3 is TGTGCCAGCTCGAGGAACACCATATATTTT.

The genes are TRBV7-6 and TRBJ2-3, with 7 bases fitting TRBD1. This CDR3 spans 15 amino acids. Germline V gene sequence: CDR1 SGHVS, CDR2 FNYEAQ. The J segment lost 4 bases and the V segment lost 5 bases, leaving 9 bases of the junction unmatched. The CDR3 DNA reads TGTGCCAGCAGCCGCAACGCAGGGACAGCAGATACGCAGTATTTT. It translates to CASSRNAGTADTQYF. Drawing the rest from reference TRBV7-6 and TRBJ2-3, the complete variable domain is GAGVSQSPRYKVTKRGQDVALRCDPISGHVSLYWYRQALGQGPEFLTYFNYEAQQDKSGLPNDRFSAERPEGSISTLTIQRTEQRDSAMYRCASSRNAGTADTQYFGPGTRLTVL.

The J gene is TRBJ1-5, the V gene TRBV18; D ambiguous. The length of the CDR3 is 15 residues. Trimming cost V 6 bases and J 4 bases, with 16 bases left between them. Germline V gene lookup returns CDR1 KGHSH and CDR2 LQKENI. CDR3 loop: CASSLVDPQNQPQHF. The CDR3 region has the DNA TGTGCCAGCTCCCTTGTTGACCCGCAAAATCAGCCCCAGCATTTT.

CDR3 sequence (DNA): TGTGCCAGCAGTGAGGGTTCAGGACTAGCATCTCGGCAGTACTTC. Translated, it gives CASSEGSGLASRQYF. This rearrangement joins TRBV2 to TRBJ2-7, with 8 bases fitting TRBD2. CDR1 and CDR2 (germline): SNHLY, FYNNEI. V shed 3 bases, J shed 9 bases, and the junction held 13 bases outside the gene matches. The CDR3 contains 15 residues.

The gene calls are TRBV19 and TRBJ1-5; unclear D gene. V was cut by 6 bases and J by 1 base, with 10 bases left in between. Per germline, CDR1 LNHDA and CDR2 SQIVND (reference sequence). This CDR3 spans 14 amino acids. CDR3 nucleotide sequence: TGTGCCAGTAGGACCCATTCGAGCAATCAGCCCCAGCATTTT. Its translation is CASRTHSSNQPQHF. Full variable domain (missing parts from reference TRBV19 and TRBJ1-5): DGGITQSPKYLFRKEGQNVTLSCEQNLNHDAMYWYRQDPGQGLRLIYYSQIVNDFQKGDIAEGYSVSREKKESFPLTVTSAQKNPTAFYLCASRTHSSNQPQHFGDGTRLSIL.

The J gene is TRBJ2-2, the V gene TRBV27, with a possible D match to TRBD1 (5 bases). The CDR3 has 15 residues. Germline lookup yields CDR1 MNHEY and CDR2 SMNVEV (reference sequence). Between the trimmed V and J ends, which lost 7 bases and 3 bases, there was a span of 15 bases. Here the CDR3 reads CASTWGRVDTGELFF. The DNA of the CDR3 is TGTGCCAGCACCTGGGGCAGGGTAGACACCGGGGAGCTGTTTTTT.

This clone was recorded once. CDR3 nucleotide sequence: TGTGCCAGCAGTGAAGATTTGGGGAACACTGAAGCTTTCTTT. This sequence encodes CASSEDLGNTEAFF. The chain recombines TRBV2 with TRBJ1-1; D unresolved. CDR3 length: 14 residues. Per germline, CDR1 SNHLY and CDR2 FYNNEI. The V gene lost 1 base and the J gene lost 1 base, with 7 bases spanning the gap.

This sequence joins TRBV5-4 and TRBJ2-7, with D unresolved. The CDR3 is made up of 13 amino acids. Trimming removed 4 bases from V and 2 bases from J, with 10 bases in between. Germline values: CDR1 SGHNT, CDR2 YYREEE (reference sequence). The CDR3 DNA is TGTGCCAGCAGCCGCCCGGGCGCCTACGAGCAGTACTTC. This sequence encodes CASSRPGAYEQYF.

The chain is built from TRBV7-9 and TRBJ2-2; the D gene is possibly TRBD2 (7 bases). Germline values: CDR1 SEHNR, CDR2 FQNEAQ (reference sequence). The CDR3 totals 15 residues. V dropped 3 bases and J dropped 2 bases, with 10 bases sitting between them. CDR3 DNA: TGTGCCAGCAGCTTGCGGGGGCCCAACACCGGGGAGCTGTTTTTT. Its translation is CASSLRGPNTGELFF.

The V and J genes are TRBV7-3 and TRBJ1-2; tentatively, D is TRBD1 (6 bases). This CDR3 is built from 12 residues. V was cut by 5 bases and J by 6 bases, with 10 bases left in between. Germline V CDR1 and CDR2: SGHTA, FQGTGA. The CDR3 DNA is TGTGCCAGCAGCGAAAACAGGGATGGCTACACCTTC. It is translated as CASSENRDGYTF.

This chain uses TRBV7-8 with TRBJ1-5; 9 nucleotides match TRBD1. Germline CDR1 reads SGHVS; CDR2 reads FQNEAQ. This CDR3 has 15 amino acids. V trimming: 4 bases; J trimming: 4 bases; junction bases outside the gene matches: 5. CDR3 loop: CASSSGTGWNQPQHF. The CDR3 DNA reads TGTGCCAGCAGCTCCGGGACAGGGTGGAATCAGCCCCAGCATTTT.

J is TRBJ2-5 and V is TRBV18; no clear D gene. CDR3 length equals 14 residues. The V end was cut by 3 bases, the J end by 5 bases, with 13 bases between. CDR1 is KGHSH, CDR2 LQKENI, per germline. Here the CDR3 reads CASSPTGAYETQYF. DNA of the CDR3: TGTGCCAGCTCACCTACCGGAGCGTATGAGACCCAGTACTTC. Full variable domain (rest looked up from reference TRBV18 and TRBJ2-5): NAGVMQNPRHLVRRRGQEARLRCSPMKGHSHVYWYRQLPEEGLKFMVYLQKENIIDESGMPKERFSAEFPKEGPSILRIQQVVRGDSAAYFCASSPTGAYETQYFGPGTRLLVL.

The chain couples TRBV5-1 to TRBJ2-3; 7 nucleotides match TRBD2. The ends lost 0 bases at V and 6 bases at J; junction bases unmatched: 7. The CDR3 loop spans 15 amino acids. From germline, CDR1 is SGHRS and CDR2 YFSETQ. As DNA, the CDR3 is TGCGCCAGCAGCTTGGCAGCGGGACCCGAGGATACGCAGTATTTT. Protein sequence: CASSLAAGPEDTQYF.

This chain links TRBV7-9 with TRBJ2-7; D unresolved. Germline V gene sequence: CDR1 SEHNR, CDR2 FQNEAQ (reference sequence). V was shortened by 1 base and J by 3 bases, with 7 bases between the two germline ends. CDR3 size: 13 residues. This CDR3 reads CASSLVPSYEQYF. CDR3 bases: TGTGCCAGCAGCTTAGTGCCCAGCTACGAGCAGTACTTC.